This T cell receptor (beta chain) was recorded in a study of shared clonotypes between healthy human individuals (dated by TCRdb to the early 2020s). Notes on the research overall: A couple of women and three men aged 18 to 49 years were included in the cohort. The study deeply sequenced blood TCR repertoires of several healthy adults to estimate repertoire size and the extent of clonotype sharing between individuals. Libraries were prepared and TCR repertoires were sequenced by different laboratories using diverse techniques, in order to increase sequencing depth and limit assay-specific biases. Between about 0.9 and 8.9 billion PBMCs per donor were obtained by leukapheresis.

As regards this clone: Its antigen is still unknown. No base-level quality is on record; no much larger clone is a single base apart.

Overall results and qualifications from the work: Sampling was limited to blood, and TCR repertoires in tissue likely differ from TCR repertoires in blood. Based on pairwise subsampling, the degree of clonotype sharing among donors was expected to be affected by sequencing depth. Because the study included a small number of donors, the genetic and exposure-history diversity represented was limited.

Using the deep immunoSEQ assay, multiplex PCR amplified TCR CDR3 regions from genomic DNA. Extracted genomic DNA from each cell subset was spread evenly across all wells of several immunoSEQ 96-well plates, with each plate serving as a replicate. For unsorted PBMC, each replicate PCR was loaded with approximately 330 ng genomic DNA, equivalent to about 30,000 T cell genomes. Ten immunoSEQ deep assay plates were used to sequence the unsorted PBMC genomic DNA. Purified libraries were measured with a Qubit 3.0 fluorometer, size-checked on a Bioanalyzer 2100, and measured again with the KAPA Library Quantification kit. A separate single-read 150-cycle Illumina NextSeq 550 flow cell was used to sequence each immunoSEQ 96-well plate. In the authors' own workflow: Because the immunoSEQ output included only junctional sequences and no quality scores, the filtering could not be the same as the filtering used for full-length reads. Sequences were annotated with PyIR, a Python wrapper for IgBLAST v1.9, using IMGT germline references to assign V/J genes and CDR3. Reads were filtered out if the reads had weak V/J assignments (E-value above 1e-6), no CDR3, stop codons, out-of-frame junctions, or ambiguous translated residues. V3J clonotypes were defined as sequences sharing the same inferred V gene, J gene, and CDR3 amino acid sequence. The percentage overlap between two repertoires was calculated by dividing the number of shared unique clonotypes by the size of the smaller repertoire. RTK rarefaction, the Chao1 estimator, and Recon v2.1 estimates of unobserved clonotypes were used to assess repertoire richness. TCRdb re-hosts the immuneACCESS table, in-frame sequences only. Its copies lack some clones; in the studies checked, an unresolved V gene accounts for under half of them, and the cause for the rest is not known. V and J calls plus clone size are reproduced from that table; the DNA served to infer D and trimming. Here the sample has around 450,000 clones; roughly 77% occur a single time. The top ten clones comprise approximately 13% of the sample.

The donors were healthy, HIV-negative adults with no recently reported acute infections or vaccinations. Every donor was a Caucasian adult residing in Nashville, Tennessee, USA. For unsorted samples, around 85 million PBMCs were counted, and genomic DNA was extracted using the QIAamp DNA Blood Mini kit. After blood collection by leukapheresis, PBMCs were isolated using Ficoll-Histopaque density gradient centrifugation and then cryopreserved in the vapor phase of liquid nitrogen. The CDR3 contains 15 residues, cysteine and phenylalanine counted. Only the CDR3 portion is preserved as DNA: 45 bases, with reading frame beginning at the first base. From a lookup of the germline V gene (reference sequence), CDR1 and CDR2 are SEHNR and FQNEAQ.

Material for sequencing was PBMCs. The sequence derives from a woman aged 35 to 49 in good health. Some clones in this sample may be carry-over from other donors' samples. The chain is encoded by TRBV7-9 joined to TRBJ2-5, with 9 bases aligning to TRBD2. The DNA end lines up better with TRBJ2-7; the J call may be wrong. The sequence in DNA is TGTGCCACCAATCCGACTAGCGGCCTATCCTACGAGCAGTACTTC. This encodes CATNPTSGLSYEQYF.